Listed here is a single T cell receptor (beta chain). As yet, its antigen is unknown. This entry belongs to a study of T cell responses to AZD1222 COVID-19 vaccine. Study outcomes and limitations: Clonal diversity was possibly underestimated, and white British individuals and females predominated among donors. Baseline antibody screening turned up just five to seven seropositive AZD1222 recipients.

Clones were read by immunoSEQ multiplex PCR, and TCRdb kept only the in-frame ones, dropping some. Here the sample spans 150,000 to 200,000 clones, 85% to 90% being singletons. V was clipped by 5 bases and J by 2 bases, with 7 bases between them. Germline V CDR1 and CDR2: MNHEY, SVGAGI. The CDR3 sequence is 12 residues long. The material was peripheral blood, obtained 28 days after the second AZD1222 dose. The chain links TRBV6-5 to TRBJ2-7, with a weak D call TRBD2 (5 bases). This TCR came from an adult who received the AZD1222 COVID-19 vaccine. CDR3 in amino acids: CASSPGTYEQYF. The DNA of the CDR3 is TGTGCCAGCAGTCCGGGGACCTACGAGCAGTACTTC.